Detailed here is one T cell receptor beta chain. Its antigen is not yet known. Per-base qualities were not stored, and no clone one base away is much larger. The cysteine opens and the phenylalanine closes a CDR3 of 13 amino acids. The only DNA kept is the CDR3, 39 bases in frame from the first base. The germline V gene provides CDR1 SGHRS and CDR2 YFSETQ. The germline ends are 14 bases apart after V is trimmed by 4 bases and J by 6 bases. This sample was taken from a study of cytomegalovirus exposure and HLA in healthy donors (dated by TCRdb to the late 2010s). About the study as a whole: In an earlier analysis of roughly 500 of the donors, 250 to 350 Gb of sequence data and approximately 120 million unique TCR beta sequences from about 179 million T cells were reported. Typing coverage differed by locus: A, B, C, DRB1 and DQB1 were typed in roughly 620-630 donors, DQA1 in about 560, DPA1 in 606, and DPB1 in just under 490. Rather than using new phenotypic data, the later analysis identified candidate immune exposures from TCR beta sequences and from how often those sequences occurred across donors. Roughly 300 gigabases of sequencing data and approximately 91 million unique TCR sequences made up an early release that covered approximately 650 HLA-typed donors. An earlier analysis of more than 450 of the donors used high-throughput TCR beta sequencing to judge whether each TCR beta V gene segment behaved as functional or pseudogenic. The study aimed to test whether cataloging public T cell receptors could reveal signatures of past pathogen exposure. Along with the roughly 670-subject first cohort, a separate validation cohort of roughly 110 different subjects was used. To predict cytomegalovirus infection status, the study brought together high-throughput TCR immunosequencing, statistical association of individual TCRs with disease status, and machine learning. HLA typing included class I and class II loci at four-digit resolution. A handful of DR-DQ haplotypes were handled as single units for association and clustering because linkage in the cohort was strong. The genetic ancestry cluster associated with self-reported Caucasian donors included about 81% of the 398 genotyped donors. In a later analysis, previously published TCR beta repertoires from some 640 donors were re-analyzed and high-resolution HLA genotyping was added so that TCR occurrence patterns could be studied. Donor age, sex, ethnicity and CMV serostatus were compiled together with the repertoire data. Across some 400 genotyped donors of the cohort, an average of about 240,000 unique TCR beta nucleotide sequences per donor were sequenced, and around 20% of those sequences were non-productive. All discovery cohort repertoires had been generated using a single sequencing platform. The study used immunosequencing to profile the T cell repertoires of several hundred subjects and linked those repertoires to cytomegalovirus serostatus. A later genetic analysis took genome-wide SNP genotypes for about 65% of the 666 donors and used that subset as a discovery cohort.

What the study reported, not specific to this receptor: Because the 87-base-pair reads could not distinguish some IMGT-functional V segments, including TRBV6-2 and TRBV6-3, those segments were excluded. For the cohort, immune exposure information was limited to CMV serostatus. A later analysis reported that several top co-occurrence clusters appeared linked to parvovirus B19, influenza, CMV and Epstein-Barr virus. Correlated functional status among segregating V segments might reflect linkage disequilibrium, but an unknown experimental factor could not be ruled out. An earlier analysis of approximately 600 of the donors showed that most TCR beta V segments appeared in productive rearrangements either about 87% or about 30% of the time, which broadly matched IMGT annotations. A further reported finding was that TCR beta sequences accurately predicted the HLA-A and HLA-B alleles for most subjects in the first cohort. According to a later genetic analysis, donors in an Asian-associated ancestry cluster had fewer N-insertions in productive TCRs than the roughly 670-donor mean. In both the original and validation cohorts, the classifier was reported to diagnose cytomegalovirus status with high specificity and sensitivity. A later genetic analysis associated a missense DCLRE1C variant with V-gene and J-gene trimming of TCR beta chains, and an independent cohort replicated the association. At a false discovery rate of 0.05, a later analysis linked some 17,000 TCR beta sequences to specific HLA alleles. Because some donors lacked HLA typing at each locus, the association tests relied only on the typed subset. A later analysis found that TCR association rates varied across HLA loci, with DRB1 alleles showing the most associated TCRs and HLA-C alleles the fewest. Assigning TCR associations to individual alleles was difficult when HLA alleles, especially DR and DQ, strongly co-occurred. A group of highly shared sequence variants was considered likely to be a technical artifact of the sequencing pipeline. A later analysis found that HLA-associated TCR beta chains were more clonally expanded and had lower generation probabilities than equally common non-associated chains. The earlier analysis of around 600 of the donors excluded some 15 rarely observed V segments, including chromosome 9 orphons, because counts were too low. In vitro tests confirmed that a few of the cytomegalovirus-associated TCR beta chains recognize cytomegalovirus antigens. Most TCR sequences were seen in very few donors, while some public TCRs were found in many individuals. The study gave a list of 150 to 200 TCR beta chains associated with cytomegalovirus. Most CMV-associated TCR beta chains appeared to be HLA-restricted in a later analysis, and the HLA associations seemed to be driven largely by CMV exposure. Only TCR beta chains were sequenced in this cohort, and the absence of alpha or paired-chain data limited detectable features. The presence/absence analyses assumed that sequencing depth was roughly uniform across donors, and that assumption may not be true. It was suggested by the authors that the approach could potentially be generalized to other disease states and immunological phenotypes.

The cohort consisted of 650 to 700 healthy bone marrow donors. Cohort members were all nominally healthy when sampled, although unrecorded immune exposures were likely present. The donor was CMV seropositive and belonged to the group of some 290 seropositive cohort members. A peripheral blood sample was provided by each donor, and peripheral blood mononuclear cells were used for TCR beta sequencing. The Qiagen DNeasy Blood Extraction Kit was used to extract genomic DNA from the blood cell samples. Libraries were prepared through the immunoSEQ multiplex PCR assay. For the multiplex PCR, a mixture combining 60 forward primers for TCR Vbeta segments and 13 reverse primers for TCR Jbeta segments was used. Amplification of the CDR3 region of rearranged TCR beta genes was performed with a multiplex PCR assay on genomic DNA. Amplified TCR beta libraries were sequenced as 87-base-pair reads on the Illumina HiSeq System. On the study's bioinformatics: A later analysis counted approximately 84 million unique TCR beta chains across the roughly 700 repertoires, and around 9.9 million of these chains were shared by at least two donors. To remove PCR and sequencing errors, raw reads were error-corrected and collapsed into unique sequences using a nearest-neighbor algorithm that merged closely related sequences. To assign V, D and J gene segments, CDR3 sequences were aligned to IMGT reference sequences. Each retained sequence needed at least a six-nucleotide match to both a V gene segment and a J gene segment. Rearrangements were called productive when the CDR3 lacked stop codons and stayed in frame with V and J; all others were non-productive. Following IMGT convention, CDR3 was defined as the stretch from the second conserved V-encoded cysteine to the conserved J-encoded phenylalanine. In an earlier analysis of roughly 580 of the donors, sequences lacking an unambiguous match to a single V gene segment were excluded. In an earlier analysis of some 590 of the donors, a V segment was called functional when productive rearrangements were above 56.7%, and segregating when the standard deviation between donors exceeded 5%. A statistical classification framework was developed to diagnose cytomegalovirus status using the catalog of TCR beta chain sequences. In a later analysis, V and J genes were assigned by comparing TCR nucleotide sequences against IMGT/GENE-DB human TR gene sequences. Using the TCRdist pipeline, a later analysis assigned CDR3 sequences along with most-parsimonious VDJ recombination scenarios. In a later analysis, each TCR beta chain was defined by its CDR3 amino acid sequence together with its V-gene family, and reads lacking a unique V-gene family were excluded. To address suspected cross-contamination and a sequencing artifact, a later analysis removed 592 highly shared, low-generation-probability nucleotide sequences. A later analysis calculated a clonal expansion index for each public chain from normalized within-repertoire ranks of inferred template counts. In a later analysis, generation probabilities were computed with a VDJ recombination model fitted to out-of-frame rearrangements, and the resulting probabilities were checked against IGoR. Hypergeometric tests were used in a later analysis to score TCR-TCR, TCR-HLA and TCR-CMV co-occurrence, with a repertoire-size bias correction applied to the TCR pairs. To estimate false discovery rates, a later analysis permuted the HLA or CMV assignments 20 times. A later analysis grouped co-occurring TCRs with DBSCAN, adding TCRdist sequence similarity when clustering within HLA-allele-positive subsets. Co-occurrence clustering excluded repertoires with fewer than 30,000 or more than 120,000 public chains, plus five with anomalous nucleotide sharing. TCRdb retrieved this table from immuneACCESS and kept in-frame rearrangements only. Not all clones are present; in checked studies, unresolved V genes account for under half, and no reason is known for the remainder. V, J and clone size are those of that table, while D and trimming were read from the DNA. Present in this sample are about 150,000 clones, roughly 75% of which were seen just once. Together, the top ten hold roughly 10% of the sample.

This TCR came from a man between 18 and 35 years old in good health and CMV-seropositive. The chain is made from TRBV5-1 and TRBJ2-7, with no reliable assignment of the D segment. The sequenced material came from PBMCs. The CDR3 protein is CASSIGQYLEQYF. The nucleotides read TGCGCCAGCAGCATTGGCCAGTATCTCGAGCAGTACTTC.